This is a list of T cell receptor beta chains from one sample in a study of T cells in Graves' hyperthyroidism and ophthalmopathy. TCRdb analysed the multiplex PCR reads with MiXCR anew, one entry per CDR3 protein. The sample lists roughly 400,000 distinct CDR3 sequences, around a quarter occurring once. The sequenced material came from blood. The receptors shown here come from a man aged 45-65 years with Graves' hyperthyroidism. Each CDR3 is given with its conserved first and last residue. The D gene is left open where the match is weak. Some rows have no size entry. The others give once, few or many, or a class for an expanded clone.

D gene,clone size,J gene,V gene,CDR3 DNA,CDR3 protein
-,-,TRBJ1-5,TRBV6-1,TGTGCCAGCAGCCTGGGACTTCAGCCCCAGCATTTT,CASSLGLQPQHF
TRBD2,few,TRBJ2-5,TRBV12-3/TRBV12-4,TGTGCCAGCAGCCCCGTACTAGCGGGTAAAGAGACCCAGTACTTC,CASSPVLAGKETQYF
-,many,TRBJ2-3,TRBV5-1,TGCGCCAGCACGGAGGGAGTCGCAGGAGATACGCAGTATTTT,CASTEGVAGDTQYF
-,-,TRBJ2-7,TRBV10-1,TGCGCCAGCAGTGAAGGGGGGAGCCACGACGAGCAGTACTTC,CASSEGGSHDEQYF
TRBD1,once,TRBJ2-3,TRBV7-8,TGTGCCAGCACCCCGAGGACAGGGGGCGCCACAGATACGCAGTATTTT,CASTPRTGGATDTQYF
-,-,TRBJ2-2,TRBV19,TGTGCCAGTAGTATGGGTAGGACCGGGGAGCTGTTTTTT,CASSMGRTGELFF
-,-,TRBJ2-1,TRBV28,TGTGCCAGCAGCCCAGGGGGGGGGGATGAGCAGTTCTTC,CASSPGGGDEQFF
-,few,TRBJ2-7,TRBV6-1,TGTGCCAGCGACAGCTCCTACGAGCAGTACTTC,CASDSSYEQYF
TRBD1,-,TRBJ2-7,TRBV6-5,TGTGCCAGCAGTAGCAGGGGGCTTTACGGGCAGTACTTC,CASSSRGLYGQYF
-,-,TRBJ2-3,TRBV18,TGTGCCAGCTCACCACTTAATAGCGGTACAGATACGCAGTATTTT,CASSPLNSGTDTQYF
-,many,TRBJ2-7,TRBV12-3/TRBV12-4,TGTGCCAGCAGTAAACAACAGGGTTTCGAGCAGTACTTC,CASSKQQGFEQYF
-,-,TRBJ1-2,TRBV12-3/TRBV12-4,TGTGCCAGCAGTTCCCCCCGGAGGGGCTATGGCTACACCTTC,CASSSPRRGYGYTF
-,few,TRBJ2-2,TRBV5-1,TGCGCCAGCAGCTTACAGACCACCGGGGAGCTGTTTTTT,CASSLQTTGELFF
TRBD2,many,TRBJ2-3,TRBV5-1,TGCGCCAGCAGGCCCGGGACTACACGCACAGATACGCAGTATTTT,CASRPGTTRTDTQYF
-,-,TRBJ1-1,TRBV7-3,TGTGCCAGCAGCTTAGCGGGGGGGCGAGGCACTGAAGCTTTCTTT,CASSLAGGRGTEAFF
TRBD2,few,TRBJ2-7,TRBV5-1,TGCGCCAGCAGCTTGGAGTCTAGCGCGGGAGGTTTCTACGAGCAGTACTTC,CASSLESSAGGFYEQYF
-,many,TRBJ1-1,TRBV2,TGTGCCAGCATACGACAGGAAAACACTGAAGCTTTCTTT,CASIRQENTEAFF
-,-,TRBJ1-5,TRBV7-9,TGTGCCAGCAGCTTAGCTGGGGTCCCCAGCAATCAGCCCCAGCATTTT,CASSLAGVPSNQPQHF
-,-,TRBJ2-7,TRBV10-1,TGCGCCAGCAGTGAGGAATTGACAGGACCCTACGAGCAGTACTTC,CASSEELTGPYEQYF
-,-,TRBJ2-7,TRBV4-1,TGCGCCAGCAGCCAAGAGGGAGGTCGACTCTACGAGCAGTACTTC,CASSQEGGRLYEQYF
-,-,TRBJ2-3,TRBV30,TGTGCCGGGGACTCCGCGGTGGCAGATACGCAGTATTTT,CAGDSAVADTQYF
TRBD2,-,TRBJ2-1,TRBV20-1,TGCAGTACCGGGAGGGCCCACAATGAGCAGTTCTTC,CSTGRAHNEQFF
-,few,TRBJ2-7,TRBV5-1,TGCGCCAGCCCCAACGCCGGGGCTGGCCGCGGCGAGCAGTACTTC,CASPNAGAGRGEQYF
-,-,TRBJ1-3,TRBV18,TGTGCCAGCTCAAGAGAAGGAAACACCATATATTTT,CASSREGNTIYF